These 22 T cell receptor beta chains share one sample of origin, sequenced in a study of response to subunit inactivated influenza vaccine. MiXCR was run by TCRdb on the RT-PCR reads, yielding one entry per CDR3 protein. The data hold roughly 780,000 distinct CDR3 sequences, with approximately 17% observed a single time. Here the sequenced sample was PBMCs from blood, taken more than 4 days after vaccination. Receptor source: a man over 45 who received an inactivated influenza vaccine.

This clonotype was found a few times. CDR3 sequence reads: CSGQPPSRYNSPLHF. CDR3 DNA: TGCAGCGGGCAACCCCCCTCTCGATATAATTCACCCCTCCACTTT. This chain uses TRBV20-1 with TRBJ1-6; D not resolved. CDR1 and CDR2 (germline): DFQATT, SNEGSKA (reference sequence). The CDR3 loop spans 15 amino acids.

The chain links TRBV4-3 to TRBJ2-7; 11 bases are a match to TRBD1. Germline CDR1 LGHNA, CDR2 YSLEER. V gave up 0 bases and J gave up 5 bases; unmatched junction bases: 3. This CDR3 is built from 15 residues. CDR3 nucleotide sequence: TGCGCCAGCAGCCAAGATAGGACAGGGGGCGACGAGCAGTACTTC. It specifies CASSQDRTGGDEQYF.

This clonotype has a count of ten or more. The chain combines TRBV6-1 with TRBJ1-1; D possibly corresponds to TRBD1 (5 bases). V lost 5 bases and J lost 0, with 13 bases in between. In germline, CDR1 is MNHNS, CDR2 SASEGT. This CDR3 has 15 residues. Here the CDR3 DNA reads TGTGCCAGCAGTCCCAGGGAACGGGTGAACACTGAAGCTTTCTTT. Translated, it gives CASSPRERVNTEAFF.

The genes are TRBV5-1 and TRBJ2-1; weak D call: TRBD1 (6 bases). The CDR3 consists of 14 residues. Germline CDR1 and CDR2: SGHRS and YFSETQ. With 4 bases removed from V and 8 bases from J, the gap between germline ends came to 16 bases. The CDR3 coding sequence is TGCGCCAGCAGCCAAACCAGGGGCGAGGATGAGCAGTTCTTC. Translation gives CASSQTRGEDEQFF.

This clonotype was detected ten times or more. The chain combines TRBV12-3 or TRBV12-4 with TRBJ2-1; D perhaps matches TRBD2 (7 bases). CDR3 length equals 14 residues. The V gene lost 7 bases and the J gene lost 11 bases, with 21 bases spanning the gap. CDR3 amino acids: CASTPGGWGAKQFF. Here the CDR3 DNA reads TGTGCCAGCACCCCCGGGGGGTGGGGGGCGAAGCAGTTCTTC.

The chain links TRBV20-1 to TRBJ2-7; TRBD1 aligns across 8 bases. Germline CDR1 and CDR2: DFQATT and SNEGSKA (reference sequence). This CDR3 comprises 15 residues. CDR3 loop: CSQGDRGSRSYEQYF. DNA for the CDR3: TGCAGCCAGGGTGACAGGGGATCCCGCTCCTACGAGCAGTACTTC.

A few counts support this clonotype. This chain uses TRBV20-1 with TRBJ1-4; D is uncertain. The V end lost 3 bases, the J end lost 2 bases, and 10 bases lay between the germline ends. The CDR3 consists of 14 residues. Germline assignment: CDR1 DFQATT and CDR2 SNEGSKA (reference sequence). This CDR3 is CSASDGPTNEKLFF. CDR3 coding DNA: TGCAGTGCTAGTGACGGGCCCACTAATGAAAAACTGTTTTTT.

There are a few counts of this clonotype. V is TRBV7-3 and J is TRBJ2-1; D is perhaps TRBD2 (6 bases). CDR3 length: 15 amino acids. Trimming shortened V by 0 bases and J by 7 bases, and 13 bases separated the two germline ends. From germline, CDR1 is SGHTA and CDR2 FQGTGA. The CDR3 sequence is CASSLTSGLGNEQFF. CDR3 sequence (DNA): TGTGCCAGCAGCTTAACCAGCGGGCTTGGGAATGAGCAGTTCTTC.

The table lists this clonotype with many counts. CDR3 in amino acids: CASSLVATGTLYEQYF. CDR3 DNA: TGTGCCAGCAGCTTGGTGGCGACAGGGACCCTCTACGAGCAGTACTTC. J is TRBJ2-7 and V is TRBV5-5; 7 bases are shared with TRBD1. The V gene end was trimmed by 0 bases and the J gene end by 3 bases; junction bases not matched to a gene: 9. Germline V gene data show CDR1 as SGHKS and CDR2 as YYEKEE (reference sequence). CDR3 size: 16 residues.

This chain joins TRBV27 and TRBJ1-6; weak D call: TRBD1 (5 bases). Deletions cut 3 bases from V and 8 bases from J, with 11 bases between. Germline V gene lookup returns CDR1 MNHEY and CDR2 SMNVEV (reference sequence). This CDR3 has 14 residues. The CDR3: CASSFVTGYSPLHF. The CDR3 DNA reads TGTGCCAGCAGTTTCGTTACAGGATATTCACCCCTCCACTTT.

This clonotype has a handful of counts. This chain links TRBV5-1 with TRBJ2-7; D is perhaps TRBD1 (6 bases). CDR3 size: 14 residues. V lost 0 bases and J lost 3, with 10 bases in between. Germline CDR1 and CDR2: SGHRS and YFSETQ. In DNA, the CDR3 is TGCGCCAGCAGCTTGGACAGGGCAAACTACGAGCAGTACTTC. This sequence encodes CASSLDRANYEQYF.

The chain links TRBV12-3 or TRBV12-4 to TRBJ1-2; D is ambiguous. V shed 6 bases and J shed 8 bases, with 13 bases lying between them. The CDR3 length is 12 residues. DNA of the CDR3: TGTGCCAGCAGCCCGGGAGTGAGGGGCTACACCTTC. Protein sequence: CASSPGVRGYTF.

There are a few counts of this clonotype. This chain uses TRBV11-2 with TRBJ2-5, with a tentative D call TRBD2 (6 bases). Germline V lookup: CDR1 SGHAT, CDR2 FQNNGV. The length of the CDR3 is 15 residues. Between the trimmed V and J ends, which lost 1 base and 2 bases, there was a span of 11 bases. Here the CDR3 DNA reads TGTGCCAGCAGCTTAGGGCGGGGACCACAAGAGACCCAGTACTTC. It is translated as CASSLGRGPQETQYF.

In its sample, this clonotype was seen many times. CDR3 sequence (DNA): TGCAGCGTTGAATTTTGGCAGGAGCACCTCCAGAACACTGAAGCTTTCTTT. This translates into CSVEFWQEHLQNTEAFF. This sequence joins TRBV29-1 and TRBJ1-1; D unresolved. The germline gives CDR1 SQVTM, CDR2 ANQGSEA. The CDR3 has 17 residues. V lost 2 bases and J 1 base, leaving 20 bases between the germline ends.

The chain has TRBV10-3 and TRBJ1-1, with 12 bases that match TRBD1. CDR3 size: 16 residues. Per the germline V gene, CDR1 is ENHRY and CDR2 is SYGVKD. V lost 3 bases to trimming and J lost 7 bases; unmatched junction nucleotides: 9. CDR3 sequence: CAISEPGQGARGEAFF. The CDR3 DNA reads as TGTGCCATCAGTGAACCGGGACAGGGGGCGCGTGGTGAAGCTTTCTTT.

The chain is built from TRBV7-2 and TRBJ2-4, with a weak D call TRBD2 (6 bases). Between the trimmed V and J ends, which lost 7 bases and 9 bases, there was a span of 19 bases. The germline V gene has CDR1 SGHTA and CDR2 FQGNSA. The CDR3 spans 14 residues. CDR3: CASTPVGGSGIQYF. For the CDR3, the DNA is TGTGCCAGCACCCCCGTCGGGGGAAGTGGCATTCAGTACTTC.

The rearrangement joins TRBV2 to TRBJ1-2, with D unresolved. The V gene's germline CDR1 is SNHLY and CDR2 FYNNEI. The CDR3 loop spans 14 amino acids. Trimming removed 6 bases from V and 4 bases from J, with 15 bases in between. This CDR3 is CASSQLPRSYGYTF. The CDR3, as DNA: TGTGCCAGCAGCCAGCTACCGAGGAGCTATGGCTACACCTTC.

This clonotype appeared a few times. The DNA for the CDR3 is TGCGCCAGCAGCCAAGTTGAGGGCAGCAACTATGGCTACACCTTC. Amino acids: CASSQVEGSNYGYTF. The chain recombines TRBV4-1 with TRBJ1-2; D is undetermined. The CDR3 is made up of 15 amino acids. Germline loops: CDR1 MGHRA, CDR2 YSYEKL. Between the trimmed V and J ends, which lost 1 base and 2 bases, there was a span of 11 bases.

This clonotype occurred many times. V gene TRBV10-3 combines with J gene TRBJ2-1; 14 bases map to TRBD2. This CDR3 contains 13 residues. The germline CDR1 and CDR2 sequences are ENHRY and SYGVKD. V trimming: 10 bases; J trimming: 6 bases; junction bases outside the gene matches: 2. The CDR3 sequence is CATGLAGGNEQFF. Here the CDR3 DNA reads TGTGCCACCGGACTAGCGGGAGGCAATGAGCAGTTCTTC.

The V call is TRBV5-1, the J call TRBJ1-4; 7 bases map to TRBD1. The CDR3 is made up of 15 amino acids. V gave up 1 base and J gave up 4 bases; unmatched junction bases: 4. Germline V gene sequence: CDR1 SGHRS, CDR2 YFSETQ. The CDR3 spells CASSLSGGVNEKLFF. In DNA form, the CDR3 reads TGCGCCAGCAGCTTGTCAGGGGGAGTTAATGAAAAACTGTTTTTT.

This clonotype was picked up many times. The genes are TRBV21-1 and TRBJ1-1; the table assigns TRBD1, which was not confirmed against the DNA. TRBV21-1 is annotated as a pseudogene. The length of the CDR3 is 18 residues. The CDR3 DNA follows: TGTGCCAGCAGATCTCAGCCCTCTCAGGACAGAGGGAACACTGAAGCTTTCTTT. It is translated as CASRSQPSQDRGNTEAFF.

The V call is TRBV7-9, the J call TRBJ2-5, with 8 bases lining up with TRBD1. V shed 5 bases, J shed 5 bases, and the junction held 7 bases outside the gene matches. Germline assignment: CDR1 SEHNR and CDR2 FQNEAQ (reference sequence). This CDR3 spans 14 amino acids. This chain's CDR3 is CASSADRARETQYF. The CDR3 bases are TGTGCCAGCAGCGCGGACAGGGCCCGGGAGACCCAGTACTTC.